Listed below are T cell receptor beta chains from one sample, sequenced in a study of early stage breast cancer tumors. Method: immunoSEQ multiplex PCR; TCRdb's copy keeps in-frame clones and lacks some. Of 50,000 to 75,000 clones in the sample, approximately 80% are singletons; the top ten hold around 3.7%. The sequenced sample consisted of blood. These receptors were taken from a person in their thirties with breast cancer. Each CDR3 is given with its conserved first and last residue. A D gene is named only where the DNA matches it firmly. A clone size is listed for some rows: how often the clone was seen (once, few, many), or a class if it is expanded.

clone_size j_call v_call d_call cdr3_nt cdr3_aa
. TRBJ2-2 TRBV21-1 . TGTGCCAGCGCGGACAGGAGAAACACCGGGGAGCTGTTTTTT CASADRRNTGELFF
. TRBJ2-5 TRBV9 TRBD1 TGTGCCAGCAGCGCAGGGACAGGGAAGGAGACCCAGTACTTC CASSAGTGKETQYF
. TRBJ1-1 TRBV10-1 . TGCGCCAGCAGTGAGTCGCCGGGGGGGAACACTGAAGCTTTCTTT CASSESPGGNTEAFF
few TRBJ1-2 TRBV6-5 . TGTGCCAGCAGTCGACAGGCTGGAGGCTACACCTTC CASSRQAGGYTF
. TRBJ2-1 TRBV21-1 . TGTGCCAGCAACTACCGGCTTAGGTTCTTC CASNYRLRFF
. TRBJ2-7 TRBV11-3 . TGTGCCAGCAGCTCCACCAGGGCGGGCTCGGAGCAGTACTTC CASSSTRAGSEQYF
. TRBJ1-2 TRBV15 TRBD1 TGTGCCACCAGCACCCGACAGGGGGGCGGTGGCTACACCTTC CATSTRQGGGGYTF
. TRBJ2-1 TRBV7-8 . TGTGCCAGCAGCTTTTGGCCTAGCAGTTACAATGAGCAGTTCTTC CASSFWPSSYNEQFF
. TRBJ2-7 TRBV21-1 . TGTGCCAGCACCTCTCCCCCCACAGCCCAATACGAGCAGTACTTC CASTSPPTAQYEQYF
. TRBJ2-7 TRBV10-2 . TGCGCCGCCACACCTCAGCTTTCCTACGAGCAGTACTTC CAATPQLSYEQYF
once TRBJ1-5 TRBV6-1 . TGTGCCAGCAGTGAAGCGCTTCCGCTGGTAGGCCTTTATAGCAATCAGCCCCAGCATTTT CASSEALPLVGLYSNQPQHF
. TRBJ2-7 TRBV19 . TGTGCCAGTTCCCCCCGGAGAGACTACGAGCAGTACTTC CASSPRRDYEQYF
. TRBJ2-7 TRBV29-1 TRBD2 TGCAGCGTTGAAGTAGCGGGAGGGTCCTACGAGCAGTACTTC CSVEVAGGSYEQYF
. TRBJ1-5 TRBV6-6 TRBD1 TGTGCCAGCAGTTACCTGACAGGGAAGGGCAATCAGCCCCAGCATTTT CASSYLTGKGNQPQHF